This T cell receptor beta chain stems from a study of cytomegalovirus exposure and HLA in healthy donors. The PCR employed 60 Vbeta primers together with 13 Jbeta primers. The table came from immunoSEQ multiplex PCR; TCRdb's copy has only in-frame clones and leaves some out. The sample has about 190,000 clones, more than 75% seen once. Germline V gene data show CDR1 as SGHRS and CDR2 as YFSETQ. The V gene end was trimmed by 0 bases and the J gene end by 9 bases; junction bases not matched to a gene: 10. The CDR3 loop spans 15 amino acids. The specimen sequenced was PBMCs. The chain is built from TRBV5-1 and TRBJ1-1, with 8 bases that match TRBD1. The sequence was collected from a woman aged 30 to 39 in good health and CMV-seropositive. The CDR3 nucleotides read TGCGCCAGCAGCTTGGAGTCAGGGGGCTTCGAGAAAGCTTTCTTT. Its protein product is CASSLESGGFEKAFF.